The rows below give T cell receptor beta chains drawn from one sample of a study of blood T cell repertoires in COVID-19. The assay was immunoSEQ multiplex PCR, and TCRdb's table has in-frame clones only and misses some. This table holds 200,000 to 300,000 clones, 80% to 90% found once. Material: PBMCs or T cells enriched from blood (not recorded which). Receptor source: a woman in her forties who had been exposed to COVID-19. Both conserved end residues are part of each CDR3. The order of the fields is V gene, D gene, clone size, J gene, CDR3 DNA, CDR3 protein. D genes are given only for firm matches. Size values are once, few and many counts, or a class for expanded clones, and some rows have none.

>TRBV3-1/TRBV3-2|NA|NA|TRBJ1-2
TGTGCCAGCAGCCAAGTACGGTCATCCCCTTTCTATGGCTACACCTTC
CASSQVRSSPFYGYTF
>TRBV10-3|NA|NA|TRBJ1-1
TGTGCCATCAGTGAGTCCGAGGTTAGGAACACTGAAGCTTTCTTT
CAISESEVRNTEAFF
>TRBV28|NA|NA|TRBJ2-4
TGTGCCAGCAGTGGTTGGGGTTGGGGGCTGGCCAAAAACATTCAGTACTTC
CASSGWGWGLAKNIQYF
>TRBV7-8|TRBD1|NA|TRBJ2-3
TGTGCCAGCAGCCTCGGGACAGGGAGCACAGATACGCAGTATTTT
CASSLGTGSTDTQYF
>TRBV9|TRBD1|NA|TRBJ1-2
TGTGCCAGCAGCTTATCGTACAGGGGGGAACATAACTATGGCTACACCTTC
CASSLSYRGEHNYGYTF
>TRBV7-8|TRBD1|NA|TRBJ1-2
TGTGCCAGCAGCTTAGACACGACAGGGCGGTATGGCTACACCTTC
CASSLDTTGRYGYTF
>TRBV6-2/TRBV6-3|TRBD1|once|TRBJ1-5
TGTGCCAGCAGTTCCCTTCTGACAGGGGGCAATCAGCCCCAGCATTTT
CASSSLLTGGNQPQHF
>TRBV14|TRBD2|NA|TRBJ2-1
TGTGCCAGCAGCCCGGGACTAGCATTCTACAATGAGCAGTTCTTC
CASSPGLAFYNEQFF
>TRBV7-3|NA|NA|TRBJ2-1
TGTGCCAGCAGCTTACCAGAAAAAAGCAATGAGCAGTTCTTC
CASSLPEKSNEQFF
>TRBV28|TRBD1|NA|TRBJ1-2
TGTGCCAGCAGTGATCGGACAGGGAATGGCTACACCTTC
CASSDRTGNGYTF
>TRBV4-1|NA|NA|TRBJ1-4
TGCGCCAGCAGCCGATCCGGAGGAACCGATGAAAAACTGTTTTTT
CASSRSGGTDEKLFF
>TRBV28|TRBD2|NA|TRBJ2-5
TGTGCCAGCAGTTTAACCGGGACTAGCGGCACAGAGACCCAGTACTTC
CASSLTGTSGTETQYF
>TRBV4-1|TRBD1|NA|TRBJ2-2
TGCGCCAGCAGCCAAGTAGACAGGGGGAAAACCGGGGAGCTGTTTTTT
CASSQVDRGKTGELFF
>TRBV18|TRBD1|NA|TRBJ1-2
TGTGCCAGCTCACCACCAGGGGTTGGGACAGAGGGCTACACCTTC
CASSPPGVGTEGYTF
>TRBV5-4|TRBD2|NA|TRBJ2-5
TGTGCCAGCAGCGCGGGACTAGCGGGGATAGAGACCCAGTACTTC
CASSAGLAGIETQYF
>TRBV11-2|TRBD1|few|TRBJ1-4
TGTGCCAGCAGCTTACAAACCGGGACAGGGGATGAAAAACTGTTTTTT
CASSLQTGTGDEKLFF
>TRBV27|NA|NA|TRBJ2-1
TGTGCCAGCAGCCCAATCGTGGGAGTCGGTTACAATGAGCAGTTCTTC
CASSPIVGVGYNEQFF
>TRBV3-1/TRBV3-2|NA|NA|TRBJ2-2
TGTGCCAGCAGCCTTAGCGTTCGGAGGGAGCTGTTTTTT
CASSLSVRRELFF
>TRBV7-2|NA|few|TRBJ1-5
TGTGCCAGCAGCTTGGCAGGAGGGGTCCCCCAGCCCCAGCATTTT
CASSLAGGVPQPQHF
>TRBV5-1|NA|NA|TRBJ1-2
TGTGCCAGCAGCTTGGCACAGAGCTATGGCTACACCTTC
CASSLAQSYGYTF
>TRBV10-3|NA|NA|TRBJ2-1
TGTGCCATCAGTGACGCGGGATTCACCTACAATGAGCAGTTCTTC
CAISDAGFTYNEQFF
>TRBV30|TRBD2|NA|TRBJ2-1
TGTGCCTGGAGCACACTGGAAAGACTAGCGGGGGGGCCTGATGAGCAGTTCTTC
CAWSTLERLAGGPDEQFF
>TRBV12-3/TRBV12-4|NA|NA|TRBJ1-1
TGTGCCAGCAGCCAGGCAGGGTTCACTGAAGCTTTCTTT
CASSQAGFTEAFF
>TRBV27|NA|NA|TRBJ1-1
TGTGCCAGCAGTCCTGGCACTATAGCGGACACTGAAGCTTTCTTT
CASSPGTIADTEAFF
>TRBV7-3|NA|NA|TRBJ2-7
TGTGCCAGCAGCTTAACTAGCGGATCCTACGAGCAGTACTTC
CASSLTSGSYEQYF
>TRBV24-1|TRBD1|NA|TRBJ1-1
TGTGCCACCAGTCAGGGGGAGGTGAAGGGACCCGGCACTGAAGCTTTCTTT
CATSQGEVKGPGTEAFF
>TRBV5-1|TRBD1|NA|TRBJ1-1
TGCGCCAGCAGCCGGACCGGGACAGGGATCAGTGAAGCTTTCTTT
CASSRTGTGISEAFF
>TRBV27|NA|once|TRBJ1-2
TGTGCCAGCAGTTTAAGGAGGGAGTGGTACTATGGCTACACCTTC
CASSLRREWYYGYTF
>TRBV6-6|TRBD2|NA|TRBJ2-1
TGTGCCAGCAGTTACCCCATAGCGGGATGGGAGCAGTTCTTC
CASSYPIAGWEQFF
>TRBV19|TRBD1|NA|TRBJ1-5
TGTGCCAGTAGTATACGTTCAGGGGGCGATAGCAATCAGCCCCAGCATTTT
CASSIRSGGDSNQPQHF
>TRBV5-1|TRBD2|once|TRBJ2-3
TGCGCCAGCAAGGTTGCTAGCGGACTGGCAGATACGCAGTATTTT
CASKVASGLADTQYF
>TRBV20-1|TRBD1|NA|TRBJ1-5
TGCAGTGCTAGTCGACAGGGGCTCCAGCCCCAGCATTTT
CSASRQGLQPQHF